This T cell receptor (beta chain) was sequenced in a study of blood T cell repertoires in COVID-19. Overall study: COVID-19 samples collected from the United States, Italy and Spain covered acute and convalescent phases.

This CDR3 spans 14 amino acids. Germline assignment: CDR1 SGHRS and CDR2 YFSETQ. V shed 2 bases and J shed 3 bases, with 11 bases lying between them. Original analysis: Reference gene primer amplification gave nucleated cell count estimates. The data were produced by immunoSEQ multiplex PCR, yet TCRdb's version contains in-frame clones alone and is incomplete. The DNA gave D and trimming, while V, J and clone size come from that table. This sample carries 300,000 to 450,000 clones, 85% of them seen once, and the ten largest clones take 3.6%. The receptor comes from a woman under 30 with acute or convalescent COVID-19. J is TRBJ1-1 and V is TRBV5-1, with a weak D call TRBD1 (6 bases). The sample taken for sequencing was peripheral blood. The CDR3 DNA reads as TGCGCCAGCAGCTTCGGGACAATCTACACTGAAGCTTTCTTT. Translating it yields CASSFGTIYTEAFF.